Listed below are T cell receptor beta chains from one sample, sequenced in a study of T cells in Graves' hyperthyroidism and ophthalmopathy. TCRdb reprocessed the multiplex PCR reads with MiXCR, giving one entry per CDR3 protein. The table lists some 510,000 distinct CDR3 sequences, about half of them singletons. Input material: peripheral blood or thyroid tissue (not recorded which). The receptors stem from a woman aged 18-29 years with Graves' hyperthyroidism. Both conserved end residues are part of each CDR3. A D gene is named only where the DNA matches it firmly. The size field is filled for only some rows; it gives once, few, many or a size class.

clone size,CDR3 length,J gene,D gene,V gene,CDR3 protein,CDR3 DNA
few,16,TRBJ2-5,TRBD1,TRBV7-9,CASSLAGDRGQETQYF,TGTGCCAGCAGCTTGGCCGGGGACAGGGGACAAGAGACCCAGTACTTC
-,15,TRBJ2-7,-,TRBV4-1,CASSQVGAGPYEQYF,TGCGCCAGCAGCCAAGTTGGAGCGGGTCCTTACGAGCAGTACTTC
many,15,TRBJ2-5,-,TRBV24-1,CATSEGRNGYATQYF,TGTGCCACCAGTGAGGGGAGGAACGGGTACGCGACCCAGTACTTC
many,13,TRBJ1-2,TRBD1,TRBV7-8,CASSFMGTEGYTF,TGTGCCAGCAGCTTCATGGGGACAGAGGGCTACACCTTC
-,14,TRBJ2-7,-,TRBV20-1,CSAPPGSPFDEQYF,TGCAGTGCCCCCCCGGGGAGCCCTTTCGACGAGCAGTACTTC
-,12,TRBJ1-2,TRBD1,TRBV29-1,CSAAGTVYGYTF,TGCAGCGCAGCCGGGACAGTCTATGGCTACACCTTC
many,14,TRBJ1-5,TRBD1,TRBV15,CATSRVTGEQPQHF,TGTGCCACCAGCAGAGTTACAGGGGAACAGCCCCAGCATTTT
-,16,TRBJ1-2,-,TRBV10-3,CAISESSSSGGRGYTF,TGTGCCATCAGTGAGAGTTCATCCAGTGGCGGCCGCGGCTACACCTTC
few,14,TRBJ2-5,TRBD2,TRBV7-9,CASSLGGAGETQYF,TGTGCCAGCAGCTTGGGAGGGGCCGGAGAGACCCAGTACTTC
-,19,TRBJ2-2,TRBD2,TRBV10-2,CATTFGTSGRAAYTGELFF,TGCGCCACGACGTTCGGGACTAGCGGGAGGGCCGCTTACACCGGGGAGCTGTTTTTT
-,15,TRBJ2-5,-,TRBV7-3,CASSPNGNVVETQYF,TGTGCCAGCAGCCCCAACGGGAATGTAGTGGAGACCCAGTACTTC
few,10,TRBJ1-2,-,TRBV5-8,CASSDIGYTF,TGTGCCAGCAGCGATATCGGGTACACCTTC
-,14,TRBJ1-1,-,TRBV7-3,CASSLSHANTEAFF,TGTGCCAGCAGCTTAAGTCACGCGAACACTGAAGCTTTCTTT
-,14,TRBJ2-5,-,TRBV9,CASSLAFHQETQYF,TGTGCCAGCAGCTTAGCGTTTCATCAAGAGACCCAGTACTTC
few,13,TRBJ2-5,TRBD1,TRBV20-1,CSAITDREETQYF,TGCAGTGCTATCACGGACAGGGAGGAGACCCAGTACTTC
-,13,TRBJ1-2,TRBD1,TRBV29-1,CSAFPDREYGYTF,TGCAGCGCCTTCCCTGACAGGGAATATGGCTACACCTTC
-,13,TRBJ1-1,-,TRBV29-1,CSVVGRTNTEAFF,TGCAGCGTTGTAGGGAGGACGAACACTGAAGCTTTCTTT
-,15,TRBJ1-1,-,TRBV2,CASSEAWAGGTEAFF,TGTGCCAGCAGTGAAGCTTGGGCGGGCGGCACTGAAGCTTTCTTT
many,12,TRBJ1-4,-,TRBV15,CATSRVEEKLFF,TGTGCCACCAGCAGAGTTGAGGAAAAACTGTTTTTT
many,12,TRBJ1-1,-,TRBV15,CATSGVFTEAFF,TGTGCCACCAGCGGGGTCTTCACTGAAGCTTTCTTT
-,14,TRBJ2-1,TRBD2,TRBV2,CASRVTSGSREQFF,TGTGCCAGCAGGGTGACTAGCGGGAGTCGTGAGCAGTTCTTC
-,16,TRBJ1-5,-,TRBV25-1,CASSASYARPNQPQHF,TGTGCCAGCAGTGCTTCGTACGCGAGGCCCAATCAGCCCCAGCATTTT
few,14,TRBJ2-7,-,TRBV7-9,CASSFSRSSYEQYF,TGTGCCAGCAGCTTTTCCCGAAGCTCCTACGAGCAGTACTTC
-,11,TRBJ1-1,-,TRBV25-1,CAGTSLREAFF,TGTGCCGGCACTTCTCTCAGAGAAGCTTTCTTT
many,13,TRBJ1-2,-,TRBV25-1,CASSELREDGYTF,TGTGCCAGCAGTGAATTGAGGGAGGATGGCTACACCTTC
-,11,TRBJ2-2,TRBD1,TRBV7-9,CASSTDRGLFF,TGTGCCAGCAGCACGGACAGGGGGCTGTTTTTT
few,14,TRBJ2-5,-,TRBV7-2,CASSPARGKKTQYF,TGTGCCAGCAGCCCTGCAAGAGGGAAGAAGACCCAGTACTTC
-,18,TRBJ2-6,-,TRBV25-1,CASSEFGLGVLWANVLTF,TGTGCCAGCAGTGAATTCGGTTTAGGGGTATTGTGGGCCAACGTCCTGACTTTC
many,15,TRBJ2-7,TRBD1,TRBV25-1,CASSNTGTGAYEQYF,TGTGCCAGCAGTAATACTGGGACAGGCGCCTACGAGCAGTACTTC
-,12,TRBJ2-7,-,TRBV29-1,CSVNTGSYEQYF,TGCAGCGTTAACACAGGGTCCTACGAGCAGTACTTC
-,13,TRBJ1-2,-,TRBV6-1,CAIEDSVLYGYTF,TGTGCCATCGAAGACTCGGTCCTTTATGGCTACACCTTC
once,12,TRBJ2-5,TRBD1,TRBV29-1,CSLDRRDETQYF,TGCAGCTTGGACAGGAGAGATGAGACCCAGTACTTC
many,14,TRBJ1-2,TRBD1,TRBV7-9,CASSWGQGLVGYTF,TGTGCCAGCAGCTGGGGACAGGGTTTGGTCGGCTACACCTTC
-,11,TRBJ2-7,-,TRBV20-1,CSAINGDEQYF,TGCAGTGCCATTAACGGGGACGAGCAGTACTTC
once,14,TRBJ1-4,-,TRBV2,CASSVAGADEKLFF,TGTGCCAGCAGTGTAGCGGGAGCGGATGAAAAACTGTTTTTT
-,15,TRBJ2-7,TRBD2,TRBV7-9,CASSSDLAAGYEQHF,TGTGCCAGCAGCTCGGATCTAGCGGCCGGCTACGAGCAGCACTTC
few,14,TRBJ2-7,-,TRBV7-9,CASSSVTEGDEQYF,TGTGCCAGCAGCTCGGTGACAGAGGGGGACGAGCAGTACTTC
-,14,TRBJ1-5,TRBD1,TRBV2,CASSKTGSAQPQHF,TGTGCCAGCAGTAAGACAGGGTCGGCACAGCCCCAGCATTTT